This TCR beta chain was recorded in a study of blood T cell repertoires in COVID-19. Trimming removed 6 bases from V and 2 bases from J; junction bases left unmatched: 12. The CDR3 contains 16 residues. Germline CDR1 reads SGHDT; CDR2 reads YYEEEE. Produced via immunoSEQ multiplex PCR; TCRdb's table is partial and in-frame only. The data contain over 150,000 clones, about 83% of them singletons. Sequencing used peripheral blood. The chain combines TRBV5-6 with TRBJ1-2; TRBD1 aligns across 8 bases. The receptor's source is a woman aged 60 to 75 with COVID-19, enrolled during active disease. The CDR3 nucleotides are TGTGCCAGCACCAATCTCGACAGGGGCGAAAACTATGGCTACACCTTC. This translates into CASTNLDRGENYGYTF.